This entry features one T cell receptor beta chain sequence. Its antigen is not identified. Trimming shortened V by 5 bases and J by 3 bases, and 10 bases separated the two germline ends. This CDR3 spans 13 amino acids. From germline, CDR1 is MNHEY and CDR2 SMNVEV (reference sequence). Assay used: immunoSEQ multiplex PCR; TCRdb lists only in-frame clones, some missing. The data contain approximately 100,000 clones, around 93% of them singletons. These data belong to a study of T cell responses to AZD1222 COVID-19 vaccine. Notes on the study in general: Females made up more of the donors, who were largely white British, and clonal diversity may have come out too low. AZD1222 recipients seropositive at baseline numbered only six or seven. None of the repertoires were sampled until the peak T cell response had passed. Recipients of two AZD1222 doses showed rising Spike-specific TCR breadth and depth.

The origin of this receptor is an adult in good health. The sequencing here drew on peripheral blood, taken on day 0 of AZD1222 vaccination. The rearrangement joins TRBV27 to TRBJ1-2, with TRBD1 as a possible D gene (5 bases). DNA for the CDR3: TGTGCCAGCAGTCGTCGGGGGGACTATGGCTACACCTTC. Amino acids: CASSRRGDYGYTF.